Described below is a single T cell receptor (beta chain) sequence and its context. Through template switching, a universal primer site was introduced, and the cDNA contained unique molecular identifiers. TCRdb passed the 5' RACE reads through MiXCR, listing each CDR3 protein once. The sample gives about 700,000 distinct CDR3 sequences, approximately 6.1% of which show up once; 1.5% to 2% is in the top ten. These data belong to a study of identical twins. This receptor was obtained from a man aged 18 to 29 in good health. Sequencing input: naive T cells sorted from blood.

CDR3: CASSPPPGLAGGDEQFF. The CDR3 coding sequence is TGTGCCAGCTCACCACCGCCAGGGCTAGCGGGAGGCGATGAGCAGTTCTTC. J is TRBJ2-1 and V is TRBV18, with 11 positions matching TRBD2. The CDR3 is 17 residues long. In germline, CDR1 is KGHSH, CDR2 LQKENI. V lost 0 bases, J lost 8 bases, and 9 bases stayed unmatched.